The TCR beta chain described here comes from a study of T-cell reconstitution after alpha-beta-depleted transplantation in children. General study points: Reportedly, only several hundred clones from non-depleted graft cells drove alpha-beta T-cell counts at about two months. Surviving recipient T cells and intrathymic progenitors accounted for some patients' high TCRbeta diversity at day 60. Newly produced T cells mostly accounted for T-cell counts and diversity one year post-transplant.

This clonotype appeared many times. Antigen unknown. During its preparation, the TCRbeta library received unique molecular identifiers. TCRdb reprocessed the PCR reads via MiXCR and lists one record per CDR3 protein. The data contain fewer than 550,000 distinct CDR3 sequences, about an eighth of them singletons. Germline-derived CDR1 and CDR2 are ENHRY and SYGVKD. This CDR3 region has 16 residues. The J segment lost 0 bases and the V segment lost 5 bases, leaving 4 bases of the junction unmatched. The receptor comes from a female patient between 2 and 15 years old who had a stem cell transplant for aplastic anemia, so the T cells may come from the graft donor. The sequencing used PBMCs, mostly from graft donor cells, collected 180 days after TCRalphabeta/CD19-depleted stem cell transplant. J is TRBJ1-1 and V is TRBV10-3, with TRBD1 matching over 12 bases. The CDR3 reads CAISPGQGAMNTEAFF. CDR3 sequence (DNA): TGTGCCATCAGTCCGGGACAGGGGGCAATGAACACTGAAGCTTTCTTT.